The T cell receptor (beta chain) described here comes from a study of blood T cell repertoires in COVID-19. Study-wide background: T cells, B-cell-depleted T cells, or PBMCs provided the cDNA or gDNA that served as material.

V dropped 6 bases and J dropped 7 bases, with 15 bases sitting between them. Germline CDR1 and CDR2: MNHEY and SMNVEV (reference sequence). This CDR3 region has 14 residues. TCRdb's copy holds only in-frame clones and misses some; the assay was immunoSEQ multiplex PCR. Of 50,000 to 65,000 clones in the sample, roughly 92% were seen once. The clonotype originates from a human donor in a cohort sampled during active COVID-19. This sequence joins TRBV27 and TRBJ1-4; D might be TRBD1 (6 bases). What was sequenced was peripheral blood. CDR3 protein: CASRRTERREKLFF. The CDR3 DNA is TGTGCCAGCAGGCGGACAGAGAGGCGTGAAAAACTGTTTTTT.